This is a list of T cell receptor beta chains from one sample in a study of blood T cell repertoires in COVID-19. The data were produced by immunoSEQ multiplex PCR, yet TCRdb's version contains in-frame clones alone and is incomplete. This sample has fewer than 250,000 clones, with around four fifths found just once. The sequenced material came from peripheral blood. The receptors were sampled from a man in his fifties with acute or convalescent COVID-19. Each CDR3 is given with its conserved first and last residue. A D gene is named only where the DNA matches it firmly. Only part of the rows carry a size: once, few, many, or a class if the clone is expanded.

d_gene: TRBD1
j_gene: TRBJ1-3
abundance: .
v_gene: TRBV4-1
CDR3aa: CASSQTGNSGNTIYF
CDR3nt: TGCGCCAGCAGTCAGACAGGGAACTCTGGAAACACCATATATTTT

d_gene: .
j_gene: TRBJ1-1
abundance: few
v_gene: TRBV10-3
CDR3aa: CAIQEQANTEAFF
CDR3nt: TGTGCCATTCAGGAACAGGCGAACACTGAAGCTTTCTTT

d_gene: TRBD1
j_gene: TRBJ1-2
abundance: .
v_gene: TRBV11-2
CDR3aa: CASSYPTGGAKGYTF
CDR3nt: TGTGCCAGCAGCTACCCGACAGGGGGCGCGAAGGGCTACACCTTC

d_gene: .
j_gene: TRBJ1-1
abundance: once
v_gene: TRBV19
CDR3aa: CASRGWGDTTEAFF
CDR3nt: TGTGCCAGTAGGGGATGGGGGGATACCACTGAAGCTTTCTTT

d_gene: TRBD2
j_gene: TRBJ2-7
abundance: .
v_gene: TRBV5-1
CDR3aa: CASSLWLAGNYEQYF
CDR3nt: TGCGCCAGCAGCTTGTGGCTAGCGGGAAACTACGAGCAGTACTTC

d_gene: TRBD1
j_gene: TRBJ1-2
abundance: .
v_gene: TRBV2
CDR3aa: CASNGQGAVYGYTF
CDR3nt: TGTGCCAGCAACGGACAGGGAGCGGTCTATGGCTACACCTTC

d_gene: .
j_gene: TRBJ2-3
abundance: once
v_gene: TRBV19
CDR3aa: CASSTTGRNTDTQYF
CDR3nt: TGTGCCAGTAGTACGACAGGGAGGAACACAGATACGCAGTATTTT

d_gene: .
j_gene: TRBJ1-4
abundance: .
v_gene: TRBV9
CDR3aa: CASSVDQGREKLFF
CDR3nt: TGTGCCAGCAGCGTAGATCAGGGGCGCGAAAAACTGTTTTTT

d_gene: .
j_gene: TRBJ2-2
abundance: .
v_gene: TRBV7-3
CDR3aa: CASSFWTATGELFF
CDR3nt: TGTGCCAGCAGCTTTTGGACAGCCACCGGGGAGCTGTTTTTT

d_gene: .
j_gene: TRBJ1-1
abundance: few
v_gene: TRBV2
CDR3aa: CASRDLRGFTEAFF
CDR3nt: TGTGCCAGCAGGGACCTTCGAGGGTTTACTGAAGCTTTCTTT

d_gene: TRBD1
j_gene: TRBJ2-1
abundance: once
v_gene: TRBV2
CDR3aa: CASTLDRGNEQFF
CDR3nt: TGTGCCAGCACCCTGGACAGGGGCAATGAGCAGTTCTTC

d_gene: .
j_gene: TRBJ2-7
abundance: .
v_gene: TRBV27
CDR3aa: CASSLFPGDEQYF
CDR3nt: TGTGCCAGCAGTTTATTCCCAGGGGACGAGCAGTACTTC

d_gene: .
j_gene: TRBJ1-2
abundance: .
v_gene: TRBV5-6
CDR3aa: CASSRAGRGDYGYTF
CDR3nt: TGTGCCAGCAGCAGGGCGGGCAGGGGAGACTATGGCTACACCTTC

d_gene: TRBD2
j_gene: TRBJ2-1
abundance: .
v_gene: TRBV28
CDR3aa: CASSLTSGRAPGEQFF
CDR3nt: TGTGCCAGCAGTTTAACTAGCGGGAGGGCTCCCGGTGAGCAGTTCTTC

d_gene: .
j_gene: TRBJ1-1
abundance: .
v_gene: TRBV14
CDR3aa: CASSQVGRVVTEAFF
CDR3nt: TGTGCCAGCAGCCAAGTCGGCAGGGTGGTCACTGAAGCTTTCTTT

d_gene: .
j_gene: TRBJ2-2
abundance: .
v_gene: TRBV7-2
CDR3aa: CASSLFVDSVTGELFF
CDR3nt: TGTGCCAGCAGCTTATTCGTCGACAGTGTGACCGGGGAGCTGTTTTTT

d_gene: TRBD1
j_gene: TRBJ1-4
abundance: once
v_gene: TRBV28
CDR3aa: CASSLWGTGATNEKLFF
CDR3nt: TGTGCCAGCAGTTTATGGGGGACAGGGGCGACTAATGAAAAACTGTTTTTT

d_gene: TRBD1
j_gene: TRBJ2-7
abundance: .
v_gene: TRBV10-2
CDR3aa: CASSESKGAGSYEQYF
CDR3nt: TGCGCCAGCAGTGAGTCGAAGGGGGCCGGCTCCTACGAGCAGTACTTC

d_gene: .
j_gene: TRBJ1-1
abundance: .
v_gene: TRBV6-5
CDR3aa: CASSYSGGSSTEAFF
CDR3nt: TGTGCCAGCAGTTACTCCGGGGGAAGTTCCACTGAAGCTTTCTTT

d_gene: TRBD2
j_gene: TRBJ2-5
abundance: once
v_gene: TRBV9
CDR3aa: CASSPGTIPQETQYF
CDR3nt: TGTGCCAGCAGCCCTGGGACTATCCCACAAGAGACCCAGTACTTC

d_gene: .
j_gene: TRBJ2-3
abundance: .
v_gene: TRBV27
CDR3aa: CASSPRLVGDTQYF
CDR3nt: TGTGCCAGCAGTCCACGACTAGTGGGGGATACGCAGTATTTT

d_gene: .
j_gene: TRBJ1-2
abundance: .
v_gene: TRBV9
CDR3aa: CASGLSGTNYGYTF
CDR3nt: TGTGCCAGCGGGCTTTCAGGGACTAACTATGGCTACACCTTC

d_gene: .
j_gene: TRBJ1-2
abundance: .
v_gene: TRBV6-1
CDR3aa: CASSEAQGSTSGGYTF
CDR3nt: TGTGCCAGCAGTGAAGCGCAGGGGTCGACTTCGGGTGGCTACACCTTC

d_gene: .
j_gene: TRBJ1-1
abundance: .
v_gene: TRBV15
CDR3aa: CATSRQGKNTEAFF
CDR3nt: TGTGCCACCAGCAGACAGGGGAAGAACACTGAAGCTTTCTTT

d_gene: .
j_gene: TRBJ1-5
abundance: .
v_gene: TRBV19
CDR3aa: CASSIGAPRGFNSNQPQHF
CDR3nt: TGTGCCAGTAGTATAGGAGCCCCTCGAGGGTTTAATAGCAATCAGCCCCAGCATTTT

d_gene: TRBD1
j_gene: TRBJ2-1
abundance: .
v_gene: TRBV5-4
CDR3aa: CASSYGTGWGNEQFF
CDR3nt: TGTGCCAGCAGCTATGGGACAGGGTGGGGGAATGAGCAGTTCTTC

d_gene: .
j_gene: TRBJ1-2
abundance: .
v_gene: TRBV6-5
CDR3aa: CASNIDRFLGSTF
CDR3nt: TGTGCCAGCAATATTGACAGATTTCTGGGCAGCACCTTC

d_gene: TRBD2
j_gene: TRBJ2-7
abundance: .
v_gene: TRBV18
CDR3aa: CASSPGLAGDEQYF
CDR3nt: TGTGCCAGCTCCCCGGGACTAGCGGGAGACGAGCAGTACTTC

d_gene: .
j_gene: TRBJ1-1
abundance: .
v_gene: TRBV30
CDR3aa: CAWSRNRNTEAFF
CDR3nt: TGTGCCTGGAGCAGAAACCGGAACACTGAAGCTTTCTTT

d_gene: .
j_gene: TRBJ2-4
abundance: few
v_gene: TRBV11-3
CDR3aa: CASSAGAQNIQYF
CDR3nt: TGTGCCAGCAGCGCAGGGGCCCAAAACATTCAGTACTTC

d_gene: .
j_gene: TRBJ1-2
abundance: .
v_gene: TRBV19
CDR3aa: CASSAGGEFSGYTF
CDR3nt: TGTGCCTCTTCCGCGGGGGGCGAATTCAGTGGCTACACCTTC

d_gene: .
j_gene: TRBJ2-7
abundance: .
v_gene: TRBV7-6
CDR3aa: CASSLSPGGYEQYF
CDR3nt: TGTGCCAGCAGCCTTTCCCCAGGGGGGTACGAGCAGTACTTC

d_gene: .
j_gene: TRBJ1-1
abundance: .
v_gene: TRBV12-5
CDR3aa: CASGVQGNTEAFF
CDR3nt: TGTGCTAGTGGGGTACAGGGGAACACTGAAGCTTTCTTT

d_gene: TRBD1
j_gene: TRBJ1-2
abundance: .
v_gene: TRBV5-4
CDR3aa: CASSSQTTGDLYGYTF
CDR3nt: TGTGCCAGCAGCTCTCAAACGACAGGGGACCTCTATGGCTACACCTTC

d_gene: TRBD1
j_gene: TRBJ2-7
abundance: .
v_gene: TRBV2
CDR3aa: CASGDRDRVYEQYF
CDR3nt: TGTGCCAGCGGAGACAGGGACCGAGTCTACGAGCAGTACTTC